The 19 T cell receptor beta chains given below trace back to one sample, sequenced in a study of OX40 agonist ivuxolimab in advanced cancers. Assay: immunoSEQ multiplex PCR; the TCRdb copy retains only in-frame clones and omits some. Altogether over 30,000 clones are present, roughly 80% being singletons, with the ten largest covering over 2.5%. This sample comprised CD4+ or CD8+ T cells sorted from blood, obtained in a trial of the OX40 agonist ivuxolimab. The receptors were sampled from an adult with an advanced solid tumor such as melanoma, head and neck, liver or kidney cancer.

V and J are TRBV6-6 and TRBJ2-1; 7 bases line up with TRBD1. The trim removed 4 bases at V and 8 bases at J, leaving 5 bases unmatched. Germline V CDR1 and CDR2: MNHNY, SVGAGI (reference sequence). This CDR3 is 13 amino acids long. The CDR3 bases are TGTGCCAGCAGTTCCGACAGGGACCATGAGCAGTTCTTC. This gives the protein CASSSDRDHEQFF.

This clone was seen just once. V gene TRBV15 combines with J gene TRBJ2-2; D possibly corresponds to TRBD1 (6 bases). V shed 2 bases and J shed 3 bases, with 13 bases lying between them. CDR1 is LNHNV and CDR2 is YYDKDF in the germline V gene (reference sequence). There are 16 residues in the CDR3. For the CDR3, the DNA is TGTGCCACCAGCAGAAACCGGGACATTTACACCGGGGAGCTGTTTTTT. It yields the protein CATSRNRDIYTGELFF.

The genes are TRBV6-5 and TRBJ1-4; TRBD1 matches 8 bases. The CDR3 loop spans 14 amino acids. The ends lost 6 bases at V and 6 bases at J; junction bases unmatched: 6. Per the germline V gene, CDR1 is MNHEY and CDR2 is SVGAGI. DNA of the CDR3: TGTGCCAGCAGGGCAGGGGGCGCGGATGAAAAACTGTTTTTT. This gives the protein CASRAGGADEKLFF.

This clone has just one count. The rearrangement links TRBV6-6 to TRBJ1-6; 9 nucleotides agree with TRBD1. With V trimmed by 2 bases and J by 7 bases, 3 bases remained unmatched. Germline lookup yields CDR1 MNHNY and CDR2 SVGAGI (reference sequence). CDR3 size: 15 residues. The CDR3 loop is CASSYDGQGNSPLHF. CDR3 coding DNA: TGTGCCAGCAGTTACGATGGACAGGGGAATTCACCCCTCCACTTT.

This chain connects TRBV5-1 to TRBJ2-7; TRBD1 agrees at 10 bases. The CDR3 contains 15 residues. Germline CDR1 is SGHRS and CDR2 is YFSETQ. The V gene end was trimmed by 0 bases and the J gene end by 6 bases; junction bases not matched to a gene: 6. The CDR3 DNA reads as TGCGCCAGCAGCTTGGGAGGGGGGACAGGGGCCGAGCAGTACTTC. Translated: CASSLGGGTGAEQYF. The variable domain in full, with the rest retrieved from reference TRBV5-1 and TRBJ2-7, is KAGVTQTPRYLIKTRGQQVTLSCSPISGHRSVSWYQQTPGQGLQFLFEYFSETQRNKGNFPGRFSGRQFSNSRSEMNVSTLELGDSALYLCASSLGGGTGAEQYFGPGTRLTVT.

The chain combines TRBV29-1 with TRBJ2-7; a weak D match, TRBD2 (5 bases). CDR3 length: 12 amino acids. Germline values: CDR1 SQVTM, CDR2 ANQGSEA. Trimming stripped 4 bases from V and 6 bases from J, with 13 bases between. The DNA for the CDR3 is TGCAGCGTTGGGAGTGGGAGTAGCGAGCAGTACTTC. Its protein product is CSVGSGSSEQYF.

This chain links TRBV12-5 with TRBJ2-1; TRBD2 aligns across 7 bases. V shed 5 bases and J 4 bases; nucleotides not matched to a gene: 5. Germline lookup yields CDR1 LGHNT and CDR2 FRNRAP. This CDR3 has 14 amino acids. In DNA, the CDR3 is TGTGCTAGTGGTGATAGCGGGCGGTACAATGAGCAGTTCTTC. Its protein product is CASGDSGRYNEQFF. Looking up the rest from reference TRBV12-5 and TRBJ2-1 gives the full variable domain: DARVTQTPRHKVTEMGQEVTMRCQPILGHNTVFWYRQTMMQGLELLAYFRNRAPLDDSGMPKDRFSAEMPDATLATLKIQPSEPRDSAVYFCASGDSGRYNEQFFGPGTRLTVL.

Written as DNA, the CDR3 is TGTGCCATAGTACGAGCGGGAGATTACGAGCAGTACTTC. This encodes CAIVRAGDYEQYF. This chain links TRBV7-3 with TRBJ2-7, with TRBD2 identical over 8 bases. CDR3 size: 13 residues. Trimming at V came to 10 bases and at J to 4 bases, leaving 9 bases not matched to a gene. Germline-derived CDR1 and CDR2 are SGHTA and FQGTGA.

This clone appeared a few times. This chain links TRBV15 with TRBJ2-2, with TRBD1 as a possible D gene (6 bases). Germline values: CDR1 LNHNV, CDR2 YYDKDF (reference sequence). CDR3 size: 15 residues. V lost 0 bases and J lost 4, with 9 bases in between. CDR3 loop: CATSRDRGRTGELFF. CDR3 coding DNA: TGTGCCACCAGCAGAGACAGGGGCCGCACCGGGGAGCTGTTTTTT. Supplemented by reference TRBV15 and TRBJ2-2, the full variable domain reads DAMVIQNPRYQVTQFGKPVTLSCSQTLNHNVMYWYQQKSSQAPKLLFHYYDKDFNNEADTPDNFQSRRPNTSFCFLDIRSPGLGDTAMYLCATSRDRGRTGELFFGEGSRLTVL.

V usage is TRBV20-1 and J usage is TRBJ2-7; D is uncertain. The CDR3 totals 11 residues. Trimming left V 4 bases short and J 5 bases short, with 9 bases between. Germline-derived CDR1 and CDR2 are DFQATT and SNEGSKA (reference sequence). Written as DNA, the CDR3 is TGCAGTGCTATTCTTATTAACGAGCAGTACTTC. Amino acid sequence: CSAILINEQYF.

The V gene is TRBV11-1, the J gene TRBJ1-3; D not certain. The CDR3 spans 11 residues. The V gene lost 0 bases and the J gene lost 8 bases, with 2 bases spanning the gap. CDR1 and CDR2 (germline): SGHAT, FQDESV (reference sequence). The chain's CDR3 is CASSLADTIYF. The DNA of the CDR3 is TGTGCCAGCAGCTTAGCGGACACCATATATTTT.

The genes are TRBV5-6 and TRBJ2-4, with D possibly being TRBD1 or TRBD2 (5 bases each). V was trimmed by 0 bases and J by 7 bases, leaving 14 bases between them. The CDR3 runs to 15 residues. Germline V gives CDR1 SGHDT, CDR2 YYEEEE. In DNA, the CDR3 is TGTGCCAGCAGCTTGGTCTTATTGGGGACCAACATTCAGTACTTC. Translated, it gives CASSLVLLGTNIQYF.

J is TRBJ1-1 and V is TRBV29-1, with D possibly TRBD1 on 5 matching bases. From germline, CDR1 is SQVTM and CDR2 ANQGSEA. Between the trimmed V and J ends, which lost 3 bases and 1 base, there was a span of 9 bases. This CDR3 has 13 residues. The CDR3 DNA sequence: TGCAGCGTTGAGGCAGGGAGGAACACTGAAGCTTTCTTT. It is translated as CSVEAGRNTEAFF.

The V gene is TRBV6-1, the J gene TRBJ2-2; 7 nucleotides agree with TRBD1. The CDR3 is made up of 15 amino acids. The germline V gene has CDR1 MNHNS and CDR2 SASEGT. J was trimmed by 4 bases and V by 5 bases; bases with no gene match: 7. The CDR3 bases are TGTGCCAGCAGTCCCGGACAGGACTTCACCGGGGAGCTGTTTTTT. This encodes CASSPGQDFTGELFF.

For the CDR3, the DNA is TGTGCCAGCAGCACGACTAGCGGGAGGTACGGATCCTACGAGCAGTACTTC. It translates to CASSTTSGRYGSYEQYF. V is TRBV28 and J is TRBJ2-7; the match to TRBD2 covers 13 bases. CDR1 is MDHEN and CDR2 is SYDVKM in the germline V gene. Germline trimming cut 6 bases from V and 1 base from J; bases unmatched to any gene: 9. This CDR3 has 17 residues.

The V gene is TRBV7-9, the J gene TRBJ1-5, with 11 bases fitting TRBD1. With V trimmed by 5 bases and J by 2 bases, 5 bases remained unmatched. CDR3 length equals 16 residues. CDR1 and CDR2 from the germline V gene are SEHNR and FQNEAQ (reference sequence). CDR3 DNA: TGTGCCAGCAGCATTTGGACAGGGGGCGGCAATCAGCCCCAGCATTTT. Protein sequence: CASSIWTGGGNQPQHF.

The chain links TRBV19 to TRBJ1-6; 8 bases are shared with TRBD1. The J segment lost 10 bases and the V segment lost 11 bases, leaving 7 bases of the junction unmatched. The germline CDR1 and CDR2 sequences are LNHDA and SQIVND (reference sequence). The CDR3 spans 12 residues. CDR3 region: CAGGQGSSPLHF. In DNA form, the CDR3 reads TGTGCCGGTGGACAGGGTAGCTCACCCCTCCACTTT.

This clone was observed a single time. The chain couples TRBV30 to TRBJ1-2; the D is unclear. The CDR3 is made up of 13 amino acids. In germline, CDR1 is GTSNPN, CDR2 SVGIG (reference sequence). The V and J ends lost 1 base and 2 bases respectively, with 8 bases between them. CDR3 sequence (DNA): TGTGCCTGGAGTGATAGTGGCAACTATGGCTACACCTTC. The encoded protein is CAWSDSGNYGYTF.

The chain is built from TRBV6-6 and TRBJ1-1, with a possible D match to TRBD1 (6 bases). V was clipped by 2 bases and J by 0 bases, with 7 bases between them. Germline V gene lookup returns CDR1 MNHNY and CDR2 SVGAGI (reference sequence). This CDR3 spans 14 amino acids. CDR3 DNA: TGTGCCAGCAGTTACGGGGGCTTGAACACTGAAGCTTTCTTT. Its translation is CASSYGGLNTEAFF.